Presented here are 7 T cell receptor beta chains from one specimen sequenced in a study of blood T cell repertoires in COVID-19. Here immunoSEQ multiplex PCR was the method, and the copy in TCRdb shows in-frame clones only, minus some. The top ten clones hold under 4.5% of a sample with approximately 230,000 clones, approximately 79% of them seen once. Sequences were obtained from peripheral blood. These TCRs come from a woman aged 40 to 55 with active or convalescent COVID-19.

V and J are TRBV12-5 and TRBJ2-1; possible D gene TRBD2, 6 bases. V lost 6 bases and J lost 6, with 15 bases in between. Looked up from germline, CDR1 is LGHNT and CDR2 is FRNRAP. This CDR3 comprises 14 residues. CDR3: CASGKPGTPNEQFF. The CDR3 coding sequence is TGTGCTAGTGGCAAGCCGGGGACTCCCAATGAGCAGTTCTTC.

The chain combines TRBV9 with TRBJ2-3; perhaps TRBD1 as D (5 bases). CDR1 SGDLS and CDR2 YYNGEE come from the germline V gene. V was pared by 0 bases and J by 0 bases, with 8 bases between. The CDR3 has 15 amino acids. CDR3 sequence reads: CASSVVAGSTDTQYF. CDR3 coding DNA: TGTGCCAGCAGCGTAGTGGCAGGGAGCACAGATACGCAGTATTTT. Variable domain in full (rest from reference TRBV9 and TRBJ2-3): DSGVTQTPKHLITATGQRVTLRCSPRSGDLSVYWYQQSLDQGLQFLIQYYNGEERAKGNILERFSAQQFPDLHSELNLSSLELGDSALYFCASSVVAGSTDTQYFGPGTRLTVL.

The rearrangement links TRBV7-9 to TRBJ1-4; D perhaps matches TRBD1 (6 bases). The CDR3 covers 14 residues. CDR1 is SEHNR, CDR2 FQNEAQ, per germline (reference sequence). Trimming shortened V by 4 bases and J by 6 bases, and 12 bases separated the two germline ends. CDR3 region: CASSYRALDEKLFF. CDR3 DNA: TGTGCCAGCAGCTACAGGGCGTTGGATGAAAAACTGTTTTTT.

The chain combines TRBV10-1 with TRBJ1-1, with no clear D. V shed 7 bases and J shed 0 bases, with 12 bases lying between them. Germline loops: CDR1 WNHNN, CDR2 SYGVQD (reference sequence). There are 14 residues in the CDR3. The CDR3 region is CASTTRSMNTEAFF. CDR3 coding DNA: TGCGCCAGCACGACCAGGTCGATGAACACTGAAGCTTTCTTT.

The genes are TRBV27 and TRBJ2-3, with 8 nucleotides matching TRBD2. CDR3 length equals 15 residues. CDR1 is MNHEY and CDR2 is SMNVEV in the germline V gene (reference sequence). After removal of 10 bases from V and 4 bases from J, the junction contained 13 bases not matched to a gene. CDR3 DNA: TGTGCCACCAAACGGTGGGCGGGGGGTGCAGATACGCAGTATTTT. Translating gives CATKRWAGGADTQYF.

The V gene is TRBV7-2, the J gene TRBJ2-7; D remains ambiguous. Per the germline V gene, CDR1 is SGHTA and CDR2 is FQGNSA. The CDR3 is 12 residues long. The germline V and J ends were trimmed by 2 bases and 7 bases, with 9 bases remaining between them. The chain's CDR3 is CASSLTPLEQYV. The CDR3, as DNA: TGTGCCAGCAGCTTAACACCTTTGGAGCAGTACGTC.

The chain employs TRBV19 and TRBJ2-1, with 10 bases aligning to TRBD1. The germline V gene has CDR1 LNHDA and CDR2 SQIVND (reference sequence). With 5 bases clipped from V and 1 base from J, the junction kept 14 bases outside the gene matches. The CDR3 has 19 residues. The CDR3 here is CASSAASGTGVFSYNEQFF. The CDR3 nucleotides read TGTGCCAGTAGTGCCGCGTCCGGGACAGGGGTCTTTTCCTACAATGAGCAGTTCTTC.